A single sample is the source of the 4 T cell receptor beta chains below, sequenced in a study of shared clonotypes between healthy human individuals. Assay: immunoSEQ multiplex PCR; the TCRdb copy retains only in-frame clones and omits some. The table records millions of clones, roughly nine tenths of them present only once. Sequenced input: naive CD4+ T cells sorted from blood. As to subset: CD45RA+ positively selected. The origin of the receptors is a man in his late teens or twenties in good health.

This sequence joins TRBV12-5 and TRBJ1-6, with D uncertain. This CDR3 has 15 residues. Trimming removed 5 bases from V and 0 bases from J, with 8 bases in between. Germline V gene data show CDR1 as LGHNT and CDR2 as FRNRAP. CDR3 coding DNA: TGTGCTAGTGGTCCCGACACCTCCTATAATTCACCCCTCCACTTT. Protein product: CASGPDTSYNSPLHF.

The gene calls are TRBV5-1 and TRBJ1-6, with D maybe TRBD1 (5 bases). Germline CDR1 reads SGHRS; CDR2 reads YFSETQ. The CDR3 contains 18 residues. V was clipped by 2 bases and J by 0 bases, with 15 bases between them. The CDR3 here is CASSFRSTVSSYNSPLHF. The CDR3 region has the DNA TGCGCCAGCAGCTTTCGATCGACAGTGAGCTCCTATAATTCACCCCTCCACTTT.

This chain uses TRBV9 with TRBJ1-5; tentative D call: TRBD1 (6 bases). Germline values: CDR1 SGDLS, CDR2 YYNGEE. There are 15 residues in the CDR3. Trimming took 0 bases from V and 6 from J, leaving 13 bases between them. CDR3 residues: CASSVGGGGGQPQHF. The CDR3 DNA is TGTGCCAGCAGCGTAGGAGGGGGAGGAGGTCAGCCCCAGCATTTT.

This sequence joins TRBV2 and TRBJ1-3, with D possibly TRBD1 on 6 matching bases. CDR1 is SNHLY, CDR2 FYNNEI, per germline. Deletions cut 6 bases from V and 3 bases from J, with 9 bases between. There are 13 residues in the CDR3. This chain's CDR3 is CASRGTNGNTIYF. In DNA form, the CDR3 reads TGTGCCAGCAGAGGGACAAATGGAAACACCATATATTTT.